Following are 30 T cell receptor beta chains from one sample sequenced in a study of CD8 T cells in ankylosing spondylitis. Each CDR3 protein gets one entry after TCRdb re-called the 5' RACE reads with MiXCR. The sample has under 55,000 distinct CDR3 sequences; less than 8.5% are singletons. Sequencing was performed on blood, either unsorted or a sorted T cell fraction (not recorded which). The receptors were sampled from a female donor with ankylosing spondylitis or in good health (not recorded which).

This clonotype appeared many times. The chain employs TRBV5-1 and TRBJ2-6; the D is unclear. Germline CDR1 SGHRS, CDR2 YFSETQ. Trimming took 6 bases from V and 2 from J, leaving 9 bases between them. The CDR3 contains 14 residues. This chain's CDR3 is CASTDRAGANVLTF. The CDR3 DNA reads as TGCGCCAGCACGGACCGGGCTGGGGCCAACGTCCTGACTTTC.

The sample holds many counts of this clonotype. The chain couples TRBV30 to TRBJ2-2; D remains ambiguous. The CDR3 is 13 amino acids. From germline, CDR1 is GTSNPN and CDR2 SVGIG (reference sequence). The V and J ends lost 0 bases and 10 bases respectively, with 12 bases between them. This CDR3 is CAWSVKQSEELFF. The CDR3 DNA sequence: TGTGCCTGGAGTGTAAAACAGTCCGAGGAGCTGTTTTTT.

This clonotype was counted many times. The rearrangement joins TRBV30 to TRBJ1-1; no firm D call. The CDR3 runs to 13 residues. The V end lost 3 bases, the J end lost 1 base, and 9 bases lay between the germline ends. The germline V gene encodes CDR1 GTSNPN and CDR2 SVGIG (reference sequence). In nucleotides, the CDR3 is TGTGCCTGGAGCACCGGTTCGAACACTGAAGCTTTCTTT. Translated: CAWSTGSNTEAFF.

This clonotype showed up many times. The genes are TRBV28 and TRBJ2-5, with D unresolved. This CDR3 is built from 12 residues. The germline gives CDR1 MDHEN, CDR2 SYDVKM. V was shortened by 3 bases and J by 0 bases, with 2 bases between the two germline ends. The CDR3 sequence: CASSLYQETQYF. DNA of the CDR3: TGTGCCAGCAGTTTGTACCAAGAGACCCAGTACTTC.

The chain uses TRBV5-1 and TRBJ2-5; TRBD1 or TRBD2 may be the D gene (5 bases each). The CDR3 spans 14 residues. Germline loops: CDR1 SGHRS, CDR2 YFSETQ. V lost 4 bases and J lost 2, with 12 bases in between. The CDR3 loop is CASSTEEGQETQYF. The DNA for the CDR3 is TGCGCCAGCAGCACAGAAGAGGGGCAAGAGACCCAGTACTTC. The variable domain in full, completed from reference TRBV5-1 and TRBJ2-5, reads KAGVTQTPRYLIKTRGQQVTLSCSPISGHRSVSWYQQTPGQGLQFLFEYFSETQRNKGNFPGRFSGRQFSNSRSEMNVSTLELGDSALYLCASSTEEGQETQYFGPGTRLLVL.

Note on this clonotype: This sequence may be a read error, since a much larger clone differs from it by one base. V and J are TRBV11-3 and TRBJ2-1; perhaps TRBD2 as D (6 bases). The germline V gene encodes CDR1 SGHNT and CDR2 YENEEA. The CDR3 length is 13 residues. Trimming removed 5 bases at V and 12 bases at J, with 17 bases between. CDR3 protein: CASSPPQGGAQFF. The CDR3 DNA is TGTGCCAGCAGCCCCCCGCAGGGAGGTGCGCAGTTCTTC. The full variable domain, in which reference TRBV11-3 and TRBJ2-1 provide the parts outside the CDR3, is EAGVVQSPRYKIIEKKQPVAFWCNPISGHNTLYWYLQNLGQGPELLIRYENEEAVDDSQLPKDRFSAERLKGVDSTLKIQPAELGDSAVYLCASSPPQGGAQFFGPGTRLTVL.

This clonotype was observed at least ten times. The CDR3 protein is CASSAATGTVNTEAFF. CDR3 in DNA: TGTGCCAGCAGCGCTGCGACCGGGACAGTGAACACTGAAGCTTTCTTT. V gene TRBV5-4 combines with J gene TRBJ1-1; TRBD1 matches at 7 bases. The junction had 9 bases not matched to a gene; V was cut back by 4 bases and J by 0 bases. In germline, CDR1 is SGHNT, CDR2 YYREEE (reference sequence). The CDR3 spans 16 residues.

This clonotype was picked up many times. V and J are TRBV5-1 and TRBJ2-5; maybe TRBD1 (6 bases). The germline V gene has CDR1 SGHRS and CDR2 YFSETQ. The CDR3 loop spans 14 amino acids. Trimming cost V 3 bases and J 4 bases, with 13 bases left between them. CDR3 nucleotides: TGCGCCAGCAGCTCCGGACAGAACCCAGAGACCCAGTACTTC. This sequence encodes CASSSGQNPETQYF.

This clonotype was counted at least ten times. The chain uses TRBV5-1 and TRBJ2-1, with D perhaps TRBD2 (5 bases). CDR3 length: 13 amino acids. Looked up from germline, CDR1 is SGHRS and CDR2 is YFSETQ. V lost 4 bases and J lost 6, with 11 bases in between. This CDR3 is CASSLEAPNEQFF. DNA for the CDR3: TGCGCCAGCAGCCTGGAGGCGCCCAATGAGCAGTTCTTC.

This clonotype has at least ten counts. The CDR3 nucleotides are TGTGCCAGCAGTCCTACGGTCGGAGGTACGCAGTATTTT. Protein: CASSPTVGGTQYF. V and J are TRBV27 and TRBJ2-3, with D possibly being TRBD2 (5 bases). V was pared by 5 bases and J by 8 bases, with 14 bases between. The CDR3 loop spans 13 amino acids. The germline V gene has CDR1 MNHEY and CDR2 SMNVEV (reference sequence).

This clonotype is deemed medium-sized. The chain recombines TRBV4-1 with TRBJ2-1; D might be TRBD1 (6 bases). V lost 4 bases, J lost 5 bases, and 18 bases lay in between. Looked up from germline, CDR1 is MGHRA and CDR2 is YSYEKL. The CDR3 runs 16 residues. The chain's CDR3 is CASSLGQSDLNNEQFF. The CDR3 DNA is TGCGCCAGCAGCCTCGGACAGAGCGACCTCAACAATGAGCAGTTCTTC.

This clonotype was counted many times. This sequence joins TRBV29-1 and TRBJ1-5, with a weak D call TRBD1 (6 bases). CDR3 size: 13 residues. Germline assignment: CDR1 SQVTM and CDR2 ANQGSEA. V lost 7 bases and J lost 5, with 15 bases in between. CDR3 nucleotides: TGCAGCGCCGCCGGGGGGCCGGATCAGCCCCAGCATTTT. This codes for CSAAGGPDQPQHF.

This clonotype was picked up a small number of times. This clone may be a read error of a much larger clone one base away. This rearrangement joins TRBV4-3 to TRBJ2-1; perhaps D is TRBD1 or TRBD2 (5 bases each). Germline V lookup: CDR1 LGHNA, CDR2 YSLEER. The CDR3 runs 16 residues. The CDR3 reads CTSSQDGSGTYNEQFF. The CDR3 bases are TGCACCAGCAGCCAAGATGGTTCCGGGACGTACAATGAGCAGTTCTTC.

This clonotype was recorded at least ten times. This chain uses TRBV2 with TRBJ2-7; D tentatively reads TRBD1 or TRBD2 (5 bases each). CDR1 is SNHLY, CDR2 FYNNEI, per germline. The V gene lost 8 bases and the J gene lost 4 bases, with 15 bases spanning the gap. The CDR3 consists of 13 residues. The DNA of the CDR3 is TGTGCCAGCCGGTCGGGGACCCAATACGAGCAGTACTTC. Translated: CASRSGTQYEQYF.

This clonotype appeared many times. The CDR3 sequence: CASSLDGVGEAFF. The CDR3 DNA follows: TGCGCCAGCAGCTTGGATGGGGTCGGTGAAGCTTTCTTT. This chain links TRBV5-1 with TRBJ1-1; no clear D. The CDR3 contains 13 residues. The germline CDR1 and CDR2 sequences are SGHRS and YFSETQ. V dropped 0 bases and J dropped 7 bases, with 10 bases sitting between them.

This clonotype was seen at least ten times. V gene TRBV6-1 combines with J gene TRBJ1-1, with 10 bases fitting TRBD1. This CDR3 spans 15 amino acids. The junction had 16 bases not matched to a gene; V was cut back by 10 bases and J by 8 bases. Germline loops: CDR1 MNHNS, CDR2 SASEGT. DNA of the CDR3: TGTGCCATCTCCCTATGGGGGGACAGGGGCCCGGAAGCTTTCTTT. Translated: CAISLWGDRGPEAFF.

This clonotype was seen a few times. The chain carries TRBV4-2 and TRBJ1-5; D might be TRBD1 (5 bases). V lost 1 base to trimming and J lost 6 bases, with 13 bases between them. CDR3 length: 15 residues. Germline V gene lookup returns CDR1 LGHNA and CDR2 YNFKEQ. The CDR3 sequence is CASSQGRRVGQPQHF. The DNA for the CDR3 is TGTGCCAGCAGCCAAGGGCGCAGGGTGGGTCAGCCCCAGCATTTT.

This clonotype was detected ten times or more. The chain uses TRBV2 and TRBJ2-1, with unresolved D. The germline V and J ends were trimmed by 3 bases and 6 bases, with 15 bases remaining between them. CDR3 size: 15 residues. Looked up from germline, CDR1 is SNHLY and CDR2 is FYNNEI. The CDR3 loop is CASSEDLTVFNEQFF. The CDR3 coding sequence is TGTGCCAGCAGTGAGGACCTGACTGTCTTCAATGAGCAGTTCTTC. Full variable domain (outside the CDR3, taken from reference TRBV2 and TRBJ2-1): EPEVTQTPSHQVTQMGQEVILRCVPISNHLYFYWYRQILGQKVEFLVSFYNNEISEKSEIFDDQFSVERPDGSNFTLKIRSTKLEDSAMYFCASSEDLTVFNEQFFGPGTRLTVL.

This clonotype showed up many times. The CDR3 loop reads CASSPGPANEQYF. CDR3 DNA sequence: TGTGCCAGCAGCCCCGGGCCCGCAAACGAGCAGTACTTC. This rearrangement joins TRBV12-3 or TRBV12-4 to TRBJ2-7, with D unclear. The V and J ends lost 6 bases and 5 bases respectively, with 14 bases between them. The CDR3 is made up of 13 amino acids.

This clonotype showed up many times. The chain employs TRBV20-1 and TRBJ1-5, with TRBD1 matching over 10 bases. This CDR3 is built from 17 residues. CDR1 is DFQATT, CDR2 SNEGSKA, per germline (reference sequence). The V and J ends lost 1 base and 4 bases, in that order; junction bases with no gene match: 10. Written as DNA, the CDR3 is TGCAGTGCTAGAGTCCCTCTGGGACAGGGGATTAATCAGCCCCAGCATTTT. This sequence encodes CSARVPLGQGINQPQHF.

At least ten counts were recorded for this clonotype. The rearrangement joins TRBV10-3 to TRBJ1-5; maybe TRBD1 (5 bases). This CDR3 has 14 amino acids. Germline loops: CDR1 ENHRY, CDR2 SYGVKD. Trimming removed 3 bases at V and 5 bases at J, with 11 bases between. CDR3 sequence: CAISERQGDQPQHF. The DNA of the CDR3 is TGTGCCATCAGTGAAAGGCAGGGTGATCAGCCCCAGCATTTT.

The chain uses TRBV5-1 and TRBJ2-1; 8 bases agree with TRBD1. Germline V lookup: CDR1 SGHRS, CDR2 YFSETQ. V lost 2 bases and J lost 3; bases outside the gene matches: 4. The CDR3 sequence is 15 residues long. Written as DNA, the CDR3 is TGCGCCAGCAGCTTAGACAGGGGAGTCTACAATGAGCAGTTCTTC. This encodes CASSLDRGVYNEQFF.

This clonotype was observed at least ten times. CDR3 sequence (DNA): TGTGCCAGTAGTATCCCGGGCGCGGGAAAAGAGACCCAGTACTTC. It codes for CASSIPGAGKETQYF. The chain joins TRBV19 to TRBJ2-5, with D possibly being TRBD2 (6 bases). V was cut by 3 bases and J by 3 bases, with 14 bases left in between. Germline CDR1 and CDR2: LNHDA and SQIVND (reference sequence). This CDR3 is built from 15 residues.

This clonotype appeared many times. V usage is TRBV5-5 and J usage is TRBJ2-7, with a possible D match to TRBD2 (6 bases). CDR3 length: 16 amino acids. Germline V lookup: CDR1 SGHKS, CDR2 YYEKEE (reference sequence). V was clipped by 2 bases and J by 6 bases, with 21 bases between them. CDR3 nucleotides: TGTGCCAGCAGCTTAAGGCCGGGACTCTGGTTGCTCGAGCAGTACGTC. This translates into CASSLRPGLWLLEQYV.

This clonotype was observed at least ten times. The genes are TRBV7-6 and TRBJ2-3; 13 bases line up with TRBD2. The CDR3 loop spans 17 amino acids. V trimming: 5 bases; J trimming: 3 bases; junction bases outside the gene matches: 8. Germline-derived CDR1 and CDR2 are SGHVS and FNYEAQ. The CDR3 sequence: CASSPGLAGAVTDTQYF. CDR3 coding DNA: TGTGCCAGCAGCCCAGGACTAGCGGGGGCTGTGACAGATACGCAGTATTTT.

The CDR3 reads CSVRPPKTEAFF. The CDR3, as DNA: TGCAGCGTCCGACCCCCAAAGACTGAAGCTTTCTTT. V usage is TRBV29-1 and J usage is TRBJ1-1; D not resolved. V was cut by 6 bases and J by 5 bases, with 13 bases left in between. This CDR3 comprises 12 residues. Germline V CDR1 and CDR2: SQVTM, ANQGSEA.

The count of this clonotype is one. The chain couples TRBV9 to TRBJ1-3; D call uncertain. CDR1 SGDLS and CDR2 YYNGEE come from the germline V gene. The CDR3 has 13 amino acids. Trimming pared 7 bases from V and 4 bases from J, leaving 12 bases between. CDR3 region: CASGEAAGNTIYF. The CDR3 region has the DNA TGTGCCAGCGGGGAGGCAGCAGGAAACACCATATATTTT.

This clonotype was counted many times. This chain links TRBV5-1 with TRBJ2-1; 14 bases align to TRBD2. CDR1 and CDR2 (germline): SGHRS, YFSETQ. Unmatched junction bases numbered 13, after V lost 4 bases and J lost 7 bases. The CDR3 length is 18 residues. This chain's CDR3 is CASSPTPRLAGGVNEQFF. The CDR3 DNA follows: TGCGCCAGCAGCCCCACACCTCGACTAGCGGGGGGGGTTAATGAGCAGTTCTTC.

This clonotype was counted ten times or more. The chain uses TRBV4-3 and TRBJ1-2, with unresolved D. CDR3 length equals 12 residues. Deletions cut 2 bases from V and 9 bases from J, with 10 bases between. CDR1 LGHNA and CDR2 YSLEER come from the germline V gene. The CDR3: CASSQLGESYTF. Here the CDR3 DNA reads TGCGCCAGCAGCCAACTGGGAGAAAGCTACACCTTC.

This clonotype was seen many times. The chain has TRBV20-1 and TRBJ2-3; 7 bases align to TRBD2. Germline V gene lookup returns CDR1 DFQATT and CDR2 SNEGSKA (reference sequence). The CDR3 extends over 14 amino acids. V was pared by 3 bases and J by 6 bases, with 9 bases of the junction left unmatched. The CDR3 loop reads CSARRDYNTDTQYF. CDR3 sequence (DNA): TGCAGTGCTAGGCGGGACTACAACACGGATACGCAGTATTTT.